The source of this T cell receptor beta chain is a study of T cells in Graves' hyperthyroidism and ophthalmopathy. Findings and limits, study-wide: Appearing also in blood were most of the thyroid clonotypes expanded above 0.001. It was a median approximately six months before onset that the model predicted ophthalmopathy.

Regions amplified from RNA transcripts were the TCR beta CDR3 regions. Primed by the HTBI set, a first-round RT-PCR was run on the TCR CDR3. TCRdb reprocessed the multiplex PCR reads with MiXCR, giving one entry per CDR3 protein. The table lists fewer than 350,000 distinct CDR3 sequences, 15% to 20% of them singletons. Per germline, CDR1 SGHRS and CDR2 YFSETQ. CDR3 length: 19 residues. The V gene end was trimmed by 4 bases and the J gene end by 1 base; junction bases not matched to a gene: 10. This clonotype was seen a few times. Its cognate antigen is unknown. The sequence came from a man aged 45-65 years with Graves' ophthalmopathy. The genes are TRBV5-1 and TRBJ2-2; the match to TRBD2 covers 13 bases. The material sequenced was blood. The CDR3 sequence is CASSLGRLAGGRNTGELFF. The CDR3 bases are TGCGCCAGCAGCCTGGGGAGACTAGCGGGAGGAAGGAACACCGGGGAGCTGTTTTTT.